The 29 T cell receptor beta chains listed next were all sequenced from one sample in a study of shared clonotypes between healthy human individuals (dated by TCRdb to about 2020). The method was the immunoSEQ multiplex PCR assay. The source is immuneACCESS, and TCRdb retained only in-frame sequences with V and J called. Part of the clones is not carried over; for the studies checked, unresolved V genes explain less than half of this, and the remainder is unexplained. This sample holds roughly 2.2 million clones; less than 95% were observed only once. The ten most abundant clones make up 0.3% to 0.4% of the sample. Source material: naive CD4+ T cells from PBMCs. In light of the paper, this sample's cell subset or site label describes: CD45RA+ positively selected. The receptors stem from a man aged 18 to 29 in good health. Some clones in this sample may be carry-over from other donors' samples.

The chain has TRBV9 and TRBJ1-4; a weak D match, TRBD1 (6 bases). Trimming cost V 3 bases and J 5 bases, with 14 bases left between them. Germline CDR1 SGDLS, CDR2 YYNGEE. This CDR3 has 15 residues. The CDR3 reads CASSASTGKNEKLFF. As DNA, the CDR3 is TGTGCCAGCAGCGCCTCGACAGGTAAAAATGAAAAACTGTTTTTT.

This chain joins TRBV13 and TRBJ2-2, with no clear D. CDR1 and CDR2 (germline): PRHDT, FYEKMQ (reference sequence). The CDR3 has 15 amino acids. V was cut by 5 bases and J by 4 bases, with 14 bases left in between. CDR3 sequence reads: CASSPWDWSTGELFF. For the CDR3, the DNA is TGTGCCAGCAGCCCATGGGATTGGAGCACCGGGGAGCTGTTTTTT.

This sequence joins TRBV7-3 and TRBJ2-1; TRBD1 agrees at 10 bases. Germline CDR1 is SGHTA and CDR2 is FQGTGA. After removal of 2 bases from V and 7 bases from J, the junction contained 5 bases not matched to a gene. The CDR3 runs to 15 residues. CDR3 region: CASSLFGTGVNEQFF. CDR3 nucleotides: TGTGCCAGCAGCTTATTTGGGACAGGGGTTAATGAGCAGTTCTTC.

This chain links TRBV6-1 with TRBJ1-5; TRBD1 is a possible D gene (5 bases). V dropped 4 bases and J dropped 11 bases, with 9 bases sitting between them. Germline values: CDR1 MNHNS, CDR2 SASEGT. The CDR3 sequence is 11 residues long. The CDR3 nucleotides read TGTGCCAGCAGTGTTCGGGGGGCCCAGCATTTT. The encoded protein is CASSVRGAQHF.

This chain joins TRBV6-1 and TRBJ1-4, with D possibly TRBD1 on 5 matching bases. The CDR3 spans 12 residues. The V gene's germline CDR1 is MNHNS and CDR2 SASEGT. V lost 7 bases and J 10 bases, leaving 13 bases between the germline ends. Here the CDR3 DNA reads TGTGCCAGCAAAGAGGGGCCCGGAAAACTGTTTTTT. Encoded protein: CASKEGPGKLFF.

This clone was found a few times. V gene TRBV9 combines with J gene TRBJ1-1, with a possible D match to TRBD1 (5 bases). The CDR3 runs 13 residues. The V gene lost 0 bases and the J gene lost 10 bases, with 13 bases spanning the gap. Germline CDR1 SGDLS, CDR2 YYNGEE. CDR3 DNA sequence: TGTGCCAGCAGCGTAGTAGAGGGGTCTGGAGCTTTCTTT. Protein sequence: CASSVVEGSGAFF. The full variable domain, rest sourced from reference TRBV9 and TRBJ1-1, is DSGVTQTPKHLITATGQRVTLRCSPRSGDLSVYWYQQSLDQGLQFLIQYYNGEERAKGNILERFSAQQFPDLHSELNLSSLELGDSALYFCASSVVEGSGAFFGQGTRLTVV.

The CDR3 region is CASSLLSNTEAFF. The CDR3 DNA follows: TGTGCCAGCAGCTTGCTCTCGAACACTGAAGCTTTCTTT. The rearrangement links TRBV11-2 to TRBJ1-1; no reliable D call. Germline V CDR1 and CDR2: SGHAT, FQNNGV. The CDR3 covers 13 residues. The V gene lost 3 bases and the J gene lost 1 base, with 6 bases spanning the gap.

This chain connects TRBV2 to TRBJ2-1; D perhaps matches TRBD2 (6 bases). This CDR3 region has 15 residues. Deletions cut 4 bases from V and 3 bases from J, with 13 bases between. From germline, CDR1 is SNHLY and CDR2 FYNNEI. Written as DNA, the CDR3 is TGTGCCAGCAGTGTCGGGCTAGCGCTCTACAATGAGCAGTTCTTC. Protein: CASSVGLALYNEQFF.

V usage is TRBV11-1 and J usage is TRBJ2-1; D possibly corresponds to TRBD1 (5 bases). The germline V gene encodes CDR1 SGHAT and CDR2 FQDESV (reference sequence). The CDR3 is 15 amino acids. The V end was cut by 2 bases, the J end by 4 bases, with 12 bases between. CDR3 amino acids: CASSLSQGLYNEQFF. Written as DNA, the CDR3 is TGTGCCAGCAGCTTATCCCAGGGTCTTTACAATGAGCAGTTCTTC.

The CDR3 loop reads CAIKGATETQYF. CDR3 nucleotides: TGTGCCATCAAAGGGGCCACCGAGACCCAGTACTTC. This sequence joins TRBV10-3 and TRBJ2-5; a weak D match, TRBD1 (5 bases). The V gene lost 7 bases and the J gene lost 5 bases, with 11 bases spanning the gap. This CDR3 is built from 12 residues. From germline, CDR1 is ENHRY and CDR2 SYGVKD.

This chain uses TRBV29-1 with TRBJ2-7; D is uncertain. Germline values: CDR1 SQVTM, CDR2 ANQGSEA. CDR3 length equals 13 residues. V lost 4 bases to trimming and J lost 0 bases, with 10 bases between them. The CDR3 loop reads CSVGVDPSYEQYF. DNA of the CDR3: TGCAGCGTTGGGGTCGACCCCTCCTACGAGCAGTACTTC.

This chain uses TRBV6-5 with TRBJ1-2; D remains unclear. The CDR3 runs 12 residues. Deletions cut 7 bases from V and 7 bases from J, with 13 bases between. Germline values: CDR1 MNHEY, CDR2 SVGAGI. The CDR3 reads CASKRGVSGYTF. The CDR3 DNA reads as TGTGCCAGCAAACGTGGTGTGTCTGGCTACACCTTC.

This rearrangement joins TRBV4-1 to TRBJ2-2; no clear D. Trimming shortened V by 2 bases and J by 2 bases, and 12 bases separated the two germline ends. The CDR3 consists of 16 residues. Germline V gene lookup returns CDR1 MGHRA and CDR2 YSYEKL. CDR3 DNA: TGCGCCAGCAGCCAAACGGCAAACCTAAACACCGGGGAGCTGTTTTTT. Encoded protein: CASSQTANLNTGELFF.

The rearrangement links TRBV27 to TRBJ2-2; 12 bases match TRBD2. Germline CDR1 reads MNHEY; CDR2 reads SMNVEV (reference sequence). The CDR3 runs 15 residues. The V gene end was trimmed by 6 bases and the J gene end by 6 bases; junction bases not matched to a gene: 5. The CDR3 DNA reads as TGTGCCAGCAGCCATTGGACTAGCGGGGCCGGGGAGCTGTTTTTT. Encoded protein: CASSHWTSGAGELFF.

The genes are TRBV7-6 and TRBJ2-7, with 8 bases matching TRBD2. The CDR3 loop spans 14 amino acids. The germline CDR1 and CDR2 sequences are SGHVS and FNYEAQ. With 5 bases clipped from V and 6 bases from J, the junction kept 9 bases outside the gene matches. The CDR3 nucleotides are TGTGCCAGCAGCCCCGGGGGGGACGGTCGCGAGCAGTACTTC. As protein: CASSPGGDGREQYF.

V gene TRBV11-3 combines with J gene TRBJ2-5; the D call may be TRBD1 or TRBD2 (5 bases each). Germline assignment: CDR1 SGHNT and CDR2 YENEEA. Trimming stripped 4 bases from V and 2 bases from J, with 14 bases between. This CDR3 region has 15 residues. The CDR3 region has the DNA TGTGCCAGCAGCTCCTCCGGGACGCAACAAGAGACCCAGTACTTC. This codes for CASSSSGTQQETQYF.

In DNA form, the CDR3 reads TGTGCCAGCAGACTAAGCGGGGGCGGCTATGGCTACACCTTC. It codes for CASRLSGGGYGYTF. This rearrangement joins TRBV6-1 to TRBJ1-2; TRBD1 is a possible D gene (6 bases). Germline V gene lookup returns CDR1 MNHNS and CDR2 SASEGT. This CDR3 has 14 residues. Trimming removed 6 bases from V and 4 bases from J, with 15 bases in between.

The chain has TRBV5-8 and TRBJ2-1; D may match TRBD1 or TRBD2 (7 bases each). CDR1 is SGHTS, CDR2 YDEGEE, per germline. Trimming took off 3 bases at V and 0 bases at J, with 16 bases between the two ends. This CDR3 has 17 amino acids. This chain's CDR3 is CASSSHRRGGSYNEQFF. The CDR3 nucleotides read TGTGCCAGCAGCTCCCACCGCAGGGGGGGCTCCTACAATGAGCAGTTCTTC.

This rearrangement joins TRBV18 to TRBJ2-1; 7 bases fit TRBD1. Germline-derived CDR1 and CDR2 are KGHSH and LQKENI. CDR3 length: 15 amino acids. With V trimmed by 5 bases and J by 8 bases, 12 bases remained unmatched. The DNA for the CDR3 is TGTGCCAGCTCAACCCGACAGGGTATAGTCGATGAGCAGTTCTTC. This codes for CASSTRQGIVDEQFF.

Remarks on this clone: This CDR3 is also generated by other DNA sequences in the sample. CDR3 sequence reads: CASSLMASTDTQYF. In nucleotides, the CDR3 is TGTGCCAGCAGCTTAATGGCTAGCACAGATACGCAGTATTTT. The V gene is TRBV7-3, the J gene TRBJ2-3; D not certain. The CDR3 loop spans 14 amino acids. Trimming removed 1 base from V and 0 bases from J, with 5 bases in between. Germline V gene sequence: CDR1 SGHTA, CDR2 FQGTGA.

The V gene is TRBV14, the J gene TRBJ1-1; no firm D call. Trimming took off 4 bases at V and 1 base at J, with 13 bases between the two ends. The V gene's germline CDR1 is SGHDN and CDR2 FVKESK. This CDR3 has 15 residues. The CDR3 loop is CASSPAGRSNTEAFF. The CDR3 DNA reads as TGTGCCAGCAGCCCCGCAGGACGTTCGAACACTGAAGCTTTCTTT.

The chain combines TRBV11-2 with TRBJ2-1; maybe TRBD2 (5 bases). This CDR3 has 15 amino acids. Trimming left V 4 bases short and J 8 bases short, with 18 bases between. Germline loops: CDR1 SGHAT, CDR2 FQNNGV. The CDR3 DNA follows: TGTGCCAGCAGCTCCCCAGCGGCGGGTGAAGATGAGCAGTTCTTC. Translating it yields CASSSPAAGEDEQFF.

V and J are TRBV6-5 and TRBJ2-7; no firm D call. V dropped 6 bases and J dropped 0 bases, with 15 bases sitting between them. The CDR3 totals 15 residues. Per germline, CDR1 MNHEY and CDR2 SVGAGI. The DNA for the CDR3 is TGTGCCAGCAGCAGTAGCAGGAGCCTCTCCTACGAGCAGTACTTC. It yields the protein CASSSSRSLSYEQYF.

The J gene is TRBJ1-4, the V gene TRBV5-1; 7 nucleotides agree with TRBD1. CDR1 is SGHRS, CDR2 YFSETQ, per germline. The CDR3 has 15 amino acids. Trimming took 3 bases from V and 6 from J; bases not matched to a gene: 8. The CDR3: CASSSQTGSYEKLFF. The CDR3 nucleotides are TGCGCCAGCAGCTCGCAGACAGGGTCGTATGAAAAACTGTTTTTT.

The chain joins TRBV28 to TRBJ1-5, with unresolved D. The germline V gene encodes CDR1 MDHEN and CDR2 SYDVKM. V was trimmed by 6 bases and J by 2 bases, leaving 11 bases between them. CDR3 size: 14 residues. The CDR3 region is CASRPFVGNQPQHF. In DNA, the CDR3 is TGTGCCAGCAGACCATTCGTGGGCAATCAGCCCCAGCATTTT. The full variable domain, completed using reference TRBV28 and TRBJ1-5, is DVKVTQSSRYLVKRTGEKVFLECVQDMDHENMFWYRQDPGLGLRLIYFSYDVKMKEKGDIPEGYSVSREKKERFSLILESASTNQTSMYLCASRPFVGNQPQHFGDGTRLSIL.

The rearrangement joins TRBV19 to TRBJ2-3; weak D call: TRBD2 (6 bases). Trimming took 3 bases from V and 14 from J, leaving 18 bases between them. The CDR3 consists of 13 residues. Germline assignment: CDR1 LNHDA and CDR2 SQIVND (reference sequence). This CDR3 is CASSIAPGLGGYF. CDR3 coding DNA: TGTGCCAGTAGTATCGCCCCGGGACTGGGCGGGTATTTT.

The V call is TRBV19, the J call TRBJ1-1; D unclear. Germline V lookup: CDR1 LNHDA, CDR2 SQIVND (reference sequence). Trimming left V 6 bases short and J 0 bases short, with 20 bases between. The CDR3 covers 17 residues. The CDR3 coding sequence is TGTGCCAGTAGCGGGAGGTCCCTTGTTCCCATGAACACTGAAGCTTTCTTT. Encoded protein: CASSGRSLVPMNTEAFF.

This rearrangement joins TRBV7-8 to TRBJ2-7; a weak D match, TRBD2 (6 bases). V was clipped by 1 base and J by 0 bases, with 10 bases between them. CDR3 length: 15 amino acids. Germline CDR1 SGHVS, CDR2 FQNEAQ. CDR3 amino acids: CASSLVAGPSYEQYF. CDR3 bases: TGTGCCAGCAGCTTAGTGGCGGGACCCTCCTACGAGCAGTACTTC.

This chain uses TRBV7-7 with TRBJ2-1; D gene unclear. This CDR3 has 12 amino acids. The ends were cut back, 5 bases at V and 10 bases at J, with 12 bases in the middle. Germline CDR1 reads SSHAT; CDR2 reads FNYEAQ (reference sequence). CDR3 bases: TGTGCCAGCAGCCCCATAGAGGCAGAGCAGTTCTTC. It translates to CASSPIEAEQFF.